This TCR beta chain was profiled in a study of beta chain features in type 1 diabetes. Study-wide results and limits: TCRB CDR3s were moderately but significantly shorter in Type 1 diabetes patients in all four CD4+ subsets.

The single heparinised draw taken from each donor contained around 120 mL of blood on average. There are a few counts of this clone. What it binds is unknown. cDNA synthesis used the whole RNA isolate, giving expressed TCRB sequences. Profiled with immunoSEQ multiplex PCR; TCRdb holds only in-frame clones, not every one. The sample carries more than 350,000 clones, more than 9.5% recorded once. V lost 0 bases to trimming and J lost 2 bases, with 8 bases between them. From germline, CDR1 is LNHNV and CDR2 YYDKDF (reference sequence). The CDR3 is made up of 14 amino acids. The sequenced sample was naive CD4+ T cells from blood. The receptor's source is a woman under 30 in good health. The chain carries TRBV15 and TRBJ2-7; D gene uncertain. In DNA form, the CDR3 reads TGTGCCACCAGCAGAGATCGAGGCACCTACGAGCAGTACTTC. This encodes CATSRDRGTYEQYF. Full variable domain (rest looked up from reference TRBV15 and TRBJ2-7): DAMVIQNPRYQVTQFGKPVTLSCSQTLNHNVMYWYQQKSSQAPKLLFHYYDKDFNNEADTPDNFQSRRPNTSFCFLDIRSPGLGDTAMYLCATSRDRGTYEQYFGPGTRLTVT.